Sequencing of this T cell receptor (beta chain) was carried out in a study of control samples from healthy donors and cancer patients. This table comes from immunoSEQ multiplex PCR, and its TCRdb copy is limited to in-frame clones, with some not included. The data show about 160,000 clones, with over 90% seen just once and approximately 0.93% held by the top ten. CDR3 size: 12 residues. Germline lookup yields CDR1 SNHLY and CDR2 FYNNEI. V was shortened by 1 base and J by 9 bases, with 8 bases between the two germline ends. The specimen sequenced was blood. The TCR originated in a woman aged 25 to 39 in good health. This chain joins TRBV2 and TRBJ2-3; D remains unclear. The CDR3 bases are TGTGCCAGCAGTGAAGACATCGGGACGCAGTATTTT. Translation: CASSEDIGTQYF. Together with reference TRBV2 and TRBJ2-3, the CDR3 gives the full variable domain: EPEVTQTPSHQVTQMGQEVILRCVPISNHLYFYWYRQILGQKVEFLVSFYNNEISEKSEIFDDQFSVERPDGSNFTLKIRSTKLEDSAMYFCASSEDIGTQYFGPGTRLTVL.